This TCR beta chain derives from a study of post-analysis software for immune sequencing data. Findings and limits, study-wide: About 5 TRBV segments (TRBV5-6, TRBV5-1 and TRBV20-1 among them) occurred more frequently in patients than in controls.

As for this clonotype: Its antigen is unknown.

Researchers reported that TCR beta cDNA libraries carried unique molecular identifiers. The authors obtained some 500,000 cDNA molecules from about 0.94 to 9.7 million T cells. TCRdb recomputed calls from the PCR reads with MiXCR, one row per CDR3 protein. The table has roughly 800,000 distinct CDR3 sequences, roughly 30% seen once. The V gene end was trimmed by 8 bases and the J gene end by 2 bases; junction bases not matched to a gene: 8. Germline lookup yields CDR1 MNHEY and CDR2 SMNVEV (reference sequence). The CDR3 spans 14 residues. The rearrangement uses TRBV27 and TRBJ2-7; 8 positions match TRBD2. The receptor was derived from a girl aged 10-17 years with multiple sclerosis. The sequencing input was blood. The CDR3 DNA reads TGTGCCAGCGGCACACTAGCGGTCCCCTACGAGCAGTACTTC. Its protein is CASGTLAVPYEQYF.